This T cell receptor (beta chain) is drawn from a study of cytomegalovirus exposure and HLA in healthy donors. Study context: Samples from HLA-typed donors yielded approximately 80 million unique TCRs in an early data release. Study-wide results and caveats: An analysis that was carried out later associated some 17,000 TCR beta sequences with HLA alleles at 0.05 false discovery rate. Most TCR sequences were rare, but some public TCRs occurred in many donors.

PCR was performed using 60 Vbeta and 13 Jbeta primers. TCRdb's copy holds only in-frame clones and misses some; the assay was immunoSEQ multiplex PCR. The sample records fewer than 95,000 clones, 63% being singletons. In the case of this clone: Its antigen is not known.

With 3 bases removed from V and 4 bases from J, the gap between germline ends came to 9 bases. The CDR3 runs 13 residues. Germline V CDR1 and CDR2: SGHVS, FNYEAQ. The clonotype originates from a woman aged 25 to 39 in good health and CMV-seronegative. This chain joins TRBV7-6 and TRBJ2-5; weak D call: TRBD2 (5 bases). The sequencing sample was made of PBMCs. CDR3 sequence reads: CASSLRVPETQYF. The CDR3 DNA is TGTGCCAGCAGCTTGAGGGTCCCAGAGACCCAGTACTTC.